This section outlines one T cell receptor beta chain sequence together with its context. Recent acute infections and vaccinations were absent in the healthy HIV-negative adult donors. A split of CD4+ cells into CD45RA+ naive and CD45RA-negative memory subsets was performed. The sample is drawn from a study of shared clonotypes between healthy human individuals. Study-level information: CD4 naive and memory got three plates each, CD8 naive two, CD8 memory one.

Germline values: CDR1 SGHTS, CDR2 YDEGEE. The ends were cut back, 2 bases at V and 4 bases at J, with 10 bases in the middle. This CDR3 has 14 residues. Assay used: immunoSEQ multiplex PCR; TCRdb lists only in-frame clones, some missing. Among fewer than 2.5 million clones listed, 93% were seen once. Specimen: naive CD4+ T cells from PBMCs. Stated subset: CD45RA+ positively selected. This TCR derives from a man between 18 and 35 years old in good health. Some clones in this sample may be carry-over from other donors' samples. The genes are TRBV5-8 and TRBJ1-3, with TRBD1 as a possible D gene (5 bases). The CDR3 loop is CASSFRGGGNTIYF. The DNA of the CDR3 is TGTGCCAGCAGCTTTAGGGGAGGCGGAAACACCATATATTTT.